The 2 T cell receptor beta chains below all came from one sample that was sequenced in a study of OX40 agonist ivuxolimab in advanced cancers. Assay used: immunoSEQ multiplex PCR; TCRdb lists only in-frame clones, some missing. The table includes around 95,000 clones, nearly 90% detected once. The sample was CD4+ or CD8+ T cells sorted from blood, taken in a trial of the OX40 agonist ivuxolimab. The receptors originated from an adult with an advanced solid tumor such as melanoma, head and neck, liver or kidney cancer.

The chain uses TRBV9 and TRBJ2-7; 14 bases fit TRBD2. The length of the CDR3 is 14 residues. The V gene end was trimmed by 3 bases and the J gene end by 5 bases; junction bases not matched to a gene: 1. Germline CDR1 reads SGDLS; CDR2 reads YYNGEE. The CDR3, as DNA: TGTGCCAGCAGCGCGACTAGCGGGGGGGACGAGCAGTACTTC. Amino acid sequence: CASSATSGGDEQYF.

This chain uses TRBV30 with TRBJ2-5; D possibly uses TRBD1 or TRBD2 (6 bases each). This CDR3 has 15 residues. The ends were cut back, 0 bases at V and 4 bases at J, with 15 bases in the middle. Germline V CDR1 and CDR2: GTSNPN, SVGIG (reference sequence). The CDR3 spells CAWSVQGGLLETQYF. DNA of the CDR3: TGTGCCTGGAGTGTACAAGGGGGGCTCCTAGAGACCCAGTACTTC.